This T cell receptor beta chain stems from a study of beta chain features in type 1 diabetes. General study points: Type 1 diabetes patients had moderately but significantly shorter TCRB CDR3s in all four CD4+ subsets. Comparison showed that naive, central memory and Treg TCRB repertoires appeared more similar among patients than among healthy donors. Junctions at VDJ sites from type 1 diabetes patients had fewer insertions and more deletions.

The sample holds a few counts of this clone. Its antigen is not identified. A CD45RO/CCR7/CD25/CD127/CD95/CD27 panel sorted naive, central memory, regulatory and stem cell-like memory CD4+ cells. Each sorted population was over 98% pure. The CDR3 length is 15 residues. Germline V gives CDR1 SNHLY, CDR2 FYNNEI. J gave up 6 bases and V 7 bases, and 10 bases lay outside the gene matches. Sequencing targeted expressed TCRB transcripts, as all isolated RNA had been reverse transcribed. The method was immunoSEQ multiplex PCR; TCRdb's version includes in-frame clones alone and lacks a portion of them. The sample includes 250,000 or so clones, 11% to 15% of them seen just once.

The sequenced sample was naive CD4+ T cells from blood. This sequence joins TRBV2 and TRBJ2-2; TRBD1 agrees at 8 bases. This TCR derives from a man aged 30 to 45 with type 1 diabetes. The CDR3 here is CASTRQGFVSGELFF. CDR3 DNA sequence: TGTGCCAGCACCAGACAGGGGTTTGTGTCCGGGGAGCTGTTTTTT.